A single sample gave rise to the 26 T cell receptor beta chains below, sequenced in a study of OX40 agonist ivuxolimab in advanced cancers. Measured with immunoSEQ multiplex PCR; TCRdb has only the in-frame clones, and not every one. The repertoire has under 80,000 clones, 88% of them found once; the top ten carry over 2%. The source was CD4+ or CD8+ T cells sorted from blood, collected in a trial of the OX40 agonist ivuxolimab. The source is an adult with an advanced solid tumor such as melanoma, head and neck, liver or kidney cancer.

This clone was observed once. The V call is TRBV12-5, the J call TRBJ2-3, with a tentative D call TRBD2 (6 bases). Trimming took 3 bases from V and 4 from J, leaving 17 bases between them. The CDR3 spans 16 residues. The germline V gene has CDR1 LGHNT and CDR2 FRNRAP. The DNA of the CDR3 is TGTGCTAGTGGTTTTTCCGGGACTTGGGGGGCAGATACGCAGTATTTT. Its protein product is CASGFSGTWGADTQYF. Filled out from reference TRBV12-5 and TRBJ2-3, the complete variable domain reads DARVTQTPRHKVTEMGQEVTMRCQPILGHNTVFWYRQTMMQGLELLAYFRNRAPLDDSGMPKDRFSAEMPDATLATLKIQPSEPRDSAVYFCASGFSGTWGADTQYFGPGTRLTVL.

CDR3 loop: CASSGEGMRTDTQYF. The CDR3 region has the DNA TGTGCCAGCAGCGGTGAGGGGATGCGCACAGATACGCAGTATTTT. The V gene is TRBV9, the J gene TRBJ2-3, with D perhaps assigned TRBD1 or TRBD2 (5 bases each). The germline V gene encodes CDR1 SGDLS and CDR2 YYNGEE. CDR3 length: 15 amino acids. Trimming cost V 3 bases and J 1 base, with 12 bases left between them.

The rearrangement links TRBV18 to TRBJ2-3; 7 bases match TRBD1. Germline lookup yields CDR1 KGHSH and CDR2 LQKENI. V shed 4 bases, J shed 2 bases, and the junction held 6 bases outside the gene matches. This CDR3 comprises 15 residues. The CDR3 sequence is CASSRLQGTTDTQYF. In DNA form, the CDR3 reads TGTGCCAGCTCACGACTACAGGGGACCACAGATACGCAGTATTTT.

This clone was found a few times. This chain uses TRBV6-1 with TRBJ1-1; D remains ambiguous. CDR1 is MNHNS, CDR2 SASEGT, per germline. This CDR3 spans 14 amino acids. V gave up 7 bases and J gave up 3 bases, with 15 bases separating them. This CDR3 is CASMRRETDTEAFF. CDR3 DNA sequence: TGTGCCAGCATGAGGAGGGAGACTGACACTGAAGCTTTCTTT.

The genes are TRBV6-5 and TRBJ2-2; D is undetermined. Deletions cut 0 bases from V and 7 bases from J, with 9 bases between. Germline V gene data show CDR1 as MNHEY and CDR2 as SVGAGI. CDR3 length equals 14 residues. In nucleotides, the CDR3 is TGTGCCAGCAGTTACTCATGGCGAGTCGGGGAGCTGTTTTTT. Translating it yields CASSYSWRVGELFF.

The rearrangement links TRBV28 to TRBJ1-2, with 7 bases matching TRBD1. After removal of 4 bases from V and 3 bases from J, the junction contained 11 bases not matched to a gene. The CDR3 sequence is 16 residues long. Looked up from germline, CDR1 is MDHEN and CDR2 is SYDVKM. The CDR3 DNA reads as TGTGCCAGCAGTTCCCCCAGGGGGTCGTCGGACTATGGCTACACCTTC. It translates to CASSSPRGSSDYGYTF.

This chain connects TRBV7-7 to TRBJ2-1; D may be TRBD1 (5 bases). The CDR3 totals 13 residues. Trimming stripped 2 bases from V and 10 bases from J, with 12 bases between. Looked up from germline, CDR1 is SSHAT and CDR2 is FNYEAQ (reference sequence). The CDR3 coding sequence is TGTGCCAGCAGCTTATCGAACAGGTTCGAGCAGTTCTTC. This encodes CASSLSNRFEQFF. Complete variable domain (other parts from reference TRBV7-7 and TRBJ2-1): GAGVSQSPRYKVTKRGQDVTLRCDPISSHATLYWYQQALGQGPEFLTYFNYEAQPDKSGLPSDRFSAERPEGSISTLTIQRTEQRDSAMYRCASSLSNRFEQFFGPGTRLTVL.

This clone was seen once. The CDR3 loop reads CASSPPGANEKLFF. DNA for the CDR3: TGTGCCAGCAGTCCCCCCGGCGCTAATGAAAAACTGTTTTTT. The V and J genes are TRBV27 and TRBJ1-4, with D unresolved. The ends were cut back, 5 bases at V and 3 bases at J, with 10 bases in the middle. The CDR3 consists of 14 residues. Germline lookup yields CDR1 MNHEY and CDR2 SMNVEV (reference sequence).

A single count supports this clone. This chain links TRBV4-1 with TRBJ1-2; TRBD1 matches at 8 bases. V lost 0 bases to trimming and J lost 4 bases; unmatched junction nucleotides: 7. The CDR3 is 16 residues long. Germline V lookup: CDR1 MGHRA, CDR2 YSYEKL. The DNA of the CDR3 is TGCGCCAGCAGCCAAGATTACGTCGGACAGGGCTATGGCTACACCTTC. Translated: CASSQDYVGQGYGYTF.

This clone occurred once. The chain has TRBV6-6 and TRBJ1-1, with 7 bases fitting TRBD1. The V and J ends lost 6 bases and 4 bases, in that order; junction bases with no gene match: 8. The CDR3 is 14 amino acids. CDR1 and CDR2 (germline): MNHNY, SVGAGI (reference sequence). The CDR3 spells CASSPGRGRTEAFF. The DNA for the CDR3 is TGTGCCAGCAGCCCCGGAAGGGGGCGCACTGAAGCTTTCTTT.

J is TRBJ2-3 and V is TRBV6-1; 10 bases agree with TRBD2. CDR1 and CDR2 (germline): MNHNS, SASEGT. The CDR3 is 15 residues long. Unmatched junction bases numbered 3, after V lost 3 bases and J lost 3 bases. The CDR3 sequence: CASSDPGLATDTQYF. In DNA, the CDR3 is TGTGCCAGCAGTGACCCGGGACTAGCGACAGATACGCAGTATTTT.

The genes are TRBV11-2 and TRBJ2-7; D ambiguous. Deletions cut 7 bases from V and 1 base from J, with 11 bases between. CDR3 length equals 13 residues. Per germline, CDR1 SGHAT and CDR2 FQNNGV. CDR3 nucleotide sequence: TGTGCCAGCACCTACCACCATTCCTACGAGCAGTACTTC. As protein: CASTYHHSYEQYF.

The gene calls are TRBV7-2 and TRBJ2-5, with TRBD1 matching over 9 bases. The trim removed 5 bases at V and 4 bases at J, leaving 5 bases unmatched. CDR3 length: 14 residues. Germline assignment: CDR1 SGHTA and CDR2 FQGNSA. The CDR3 coding sequence is TGTGCCAGCAGCGCCTACAGGGGGCCAGAGACCCAGTACTTC. Its translation is CASSAYRGPETQYF.

This chain joins TRBV9 and TRBJ1-3; the D is unclear. The germline V gene encodes CDR1 SGDLS and CDR2 YYNGEE. The CDR3 length is 15 residues. The V and J ends lost 4 bases and 0 bases respectively, with 11 bases between them. This chain's CDR3 is CASSTSDYSGNTIYF. DNA for the CDR3: TGTGCCAGCAGCACTTCCGACTACTCTGGAAACACCATATATTTT.

The CDR3, as DNA: TGTGCCAGTAGTCCTCCTGGGGACCGGCTGACGGGGGAGCAGTACTTC. This encodes CASSPPGDRLTGEQYF. The rearrangement links TRBV19 to TRBJ2-7, with D perhaps TRBD1 or TRBD2 (5 bases each). The CDR3 covers 16 residues. CDR1 LNHDA and CDR2 SQIVND come from the germline V gene (reference sequence). V lost 5 bases to trimming and J lost 7 bases, with 24 bases between them.

V gene TRBV5-4 combines with J gene TRBJ2-5; TRBD1 might be the D (5 bases). Trimming cost V 3 bases and J 2 bases, with 20 bases left between them. The CDR3 loop spans 17 amino acids. Per germline, CDR1 SGHNT and CDR2 YYREEE (reference sequence). The chain's CDR3 is CASSSAGQGRRQETQYF. DNA for the CDR3: TGTGCCAGCAGCTCAGCCGGACAAGGCCGCCGTCAAGAGACCCAGTACTTC.

The rearrangement links TRBV5-1 to TRBJ2-7; D is tentatively TRBD1 or TRBD2 (5 bases each). Between the trimmed V and J ends, which lost 7 bases and 0 bases, there was a span of 14 bases. This CDR3 spans 14 amino acids. Germline V gene lookup returns CDR1 SGHRS and CDR2 YFSETQ. Here the CDR3 reads CASAGTINSYEQYF. In DNA form, the CDR3 reads TGCGCCAGCGCCGGGACCATCAACTCCTACGAGCAGTACTTC.

This clone appeared once. The chain uses TRBV7-9 and TRBJ1-4; the D is unclear. V lost 4 bases to trimming and J lost 1 base, with 7 bases between them. The CDR3 covers 14 residues. In germline, CDR1 is SEHNR, CDR2 FQNEAQ (reference sequence). CDR3 coding DNA: TGTGCCAGCAGCTCGACCGAAACTAATGAAAAACTGTTTTTT. This gives the protein CASSSTETNEKLFF.

The sample holds one count of this clone. The chain employs TRBV10-3 and TRBJ2-3; D possibly corresponds to TRBD1 (5 bases). In germline, CDR1 is ENHRY, CDR2 SYGVKD. Trimming shortened V by 11 bases and J by 0 bases, and 12 bases separated the two germline ends. The CDR3 spans 13 residues. The CDR3 region is CAQGEGSTDTQYF. The CDR3 DNA follows: TGTGCCCAAGGGGAAGGTAGCACAGATACGCAGTATTTT.

The J gene is TRBJ2-3, the V gene TRBV19; D gene uncertain. The germline V gene has CDR1 LNHDA and CDR2 SQIVND (reference sequence). The CDR3 runs 13 residues. Deletions cut 5 bases from V and 0 bases from J, with 6 bases between. The CDR3 spells CASSVTSTDTQYF. DNA of the CDR3: TGTGCCAGTAGTGTGACTAGCACAGATACGCAGTATTTT.

The chain has TRBV5-1 and TRBJ2-1, with a weak D call TRBD1 (6 bases). V lost 1 base to trimming and J lost 0 bases, with 23 bases between them. The CDR3 contains 20 residues. The V gene's germline CDR1 is SGHRS and CDR2 YFSETQ. CDR3 residues: CASSLPRGDADRSSYNEQFF. The CDR3 bases are TGCGCCAGCAGCTTGCCAAGAGGGGACGCCGACAGGAGCTCCTACAATGAGCAGTTCTTC.

V is TRBV19 and J is TRBJ1-5, with 11 bases fitting TRBD1. Germline V lookup: CDR1 LNHDA, CDR2 SQIVND (reference sequence). With V trimmed by 7 bases and J by 9 bases, 8 bases remained unmatched. This CDR3 is built from 14 residues. The CDR3 region is CASKRDRGTGPQHF. The CDR3 coding sequence is TGTGCCAGTAAGCGGGACAGGGGGACGGGGCCCCAGCATTTT.

This clone has a count of ten or more. The V and J genes are TRBV28 and TRBJ1-6, with TRBD1 identical over 8 bases. The ends lost 6 bases at V and 8 bases at J; junction bases unmatched: 12. Germline CDR1 is MDHEN and CDR2 is SYDVKM. The CDR3 is 16 amino acids. The CDR3: CASRTVQGARDSPLHF. CDR3 DNA sequence: TGTGCCAGCAGGACCGTTCAGGGGGCGCGTGATTCACCCCTCCACTTT.

The chain carries TRBV7-2 and TRBJ2-7, with 10 nucleotides matching TRBD2. V shed 5 bases and J 2 bases; nucleotides not matched to a gene: 12. This CDR3 has 17 residues. Germline V CDR1 and CDR2: SGHTA, FQGNSA. As DNA, the CDR3 is TGTGCCAGCAGCGCGCCAGAAAAAGCGGGGGGGGCCTACGAGCAGTACTTC. Its protein product is CASSAPEKAGGAYEQYF. Supplemented by reference TRBV7-2 and TRBJ2-7, the full variable domain reads GAGVSQSPSNKVTEKGKDVELRCDPISGHTALYWYRQSLGQGLEFLIYFQGNSAPDKSGLPSDRFSAERTGGSVSTLTIQRTQQEDSAVYLCASSAPEKAGGAYEQYFGPGTRLTVT.

This chain links TRBV7-9 with TRBJ2-5, with D perhaps given as TRBD1 or TRBD2 (6 bases each). The CDR3 runs to 15 residues. CDR1 SEHNR and CDR2 FQNEAQ come from the germline V gene (reference sequence). The V and J ends lost 1 base and 2 bases respectively, with 11 bases between them. CDR3 sequence: CASSLEGGPQETQYF. CDR3 nucleotides: TGTGCCAGCAGCTTAGAGGGGGGCCCTCAAGAGACCCAGTACTTC.

In DNA form, the CDR3 reads TGTGCCAGCAGTGAGGGTAGGGCCTATAGCAATCAGCCCCAGCATTTT. Translated: CASSEGRAYSNQPQHF. This rearrangement joins TRBV2 to TRBJ1-5; no definite D call. The V end lost 3 bases, the J end lost 0 bases, and 12 bases lay between the germline ends. The CDR3 consists of 16 residues. Germline loops: CDR1 SNHLY, CDR2 FYNNEI.